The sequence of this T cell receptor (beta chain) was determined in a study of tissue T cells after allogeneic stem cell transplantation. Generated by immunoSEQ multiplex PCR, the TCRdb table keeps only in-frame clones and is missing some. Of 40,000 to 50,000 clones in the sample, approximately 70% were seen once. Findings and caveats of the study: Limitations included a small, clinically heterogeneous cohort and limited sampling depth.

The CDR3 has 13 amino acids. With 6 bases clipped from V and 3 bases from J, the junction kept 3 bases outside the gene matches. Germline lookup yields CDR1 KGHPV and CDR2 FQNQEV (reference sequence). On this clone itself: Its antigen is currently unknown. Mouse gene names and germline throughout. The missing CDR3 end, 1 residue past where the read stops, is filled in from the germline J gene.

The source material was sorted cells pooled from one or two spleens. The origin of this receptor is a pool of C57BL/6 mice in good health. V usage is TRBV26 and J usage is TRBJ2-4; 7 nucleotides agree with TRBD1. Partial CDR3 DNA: TGTGCCAGCAGACAGGGGTGGCAAAACACCTTGTAC. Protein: CASRQGWQNTLY. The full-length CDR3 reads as CASRQGWQNTLYF.